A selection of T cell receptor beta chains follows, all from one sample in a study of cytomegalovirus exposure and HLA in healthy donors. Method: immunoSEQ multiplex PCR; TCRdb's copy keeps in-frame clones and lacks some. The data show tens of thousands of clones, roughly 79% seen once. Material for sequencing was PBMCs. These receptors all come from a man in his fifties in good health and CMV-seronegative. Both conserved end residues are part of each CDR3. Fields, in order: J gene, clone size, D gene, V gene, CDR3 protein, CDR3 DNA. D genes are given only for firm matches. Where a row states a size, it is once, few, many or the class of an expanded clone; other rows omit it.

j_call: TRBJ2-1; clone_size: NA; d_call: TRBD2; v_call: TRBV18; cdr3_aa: CASSPSGSSYNEQFF; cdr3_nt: TGTGCCAGCTCACCTAGCGGGAGCTCCTACAATGAGCAGTTCTTC
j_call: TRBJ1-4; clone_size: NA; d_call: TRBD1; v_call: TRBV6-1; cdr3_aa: CASSVGQVGEKLFF; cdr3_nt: TGTGCCAGCAGTGTAGGACAGGTTGGGGAAAAACTGTTTTTT
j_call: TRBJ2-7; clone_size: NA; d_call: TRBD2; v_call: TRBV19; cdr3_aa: CASSIAGEGTYEQYF; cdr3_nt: TGTGCCAGTAGTATTGCTGGGGAGGGTACCTACGAGCAGTACTTC
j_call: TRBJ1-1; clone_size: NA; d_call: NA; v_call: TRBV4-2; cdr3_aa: CASSQSRVGGQTEAFF; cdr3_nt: TGTGCCAGCAGCCAATCGCGAGTCGGGGGGCAAACTGAAGCTTTCTTT
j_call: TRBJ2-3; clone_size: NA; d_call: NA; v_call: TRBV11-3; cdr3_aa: CAGSSGVAGATQYF; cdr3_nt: TGTGCCGGCAGCTCAGGGGTGGCGGGGGCTACGCAGTATTTT
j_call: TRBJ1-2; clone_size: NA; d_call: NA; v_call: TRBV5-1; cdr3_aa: CASSLGGGDGYGYTF; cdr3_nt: TGCGCCAGCAGCTTGGGCGGGGGCGATGGCTATGGCTACACCTTC
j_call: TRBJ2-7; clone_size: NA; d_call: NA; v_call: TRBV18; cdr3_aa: CASSPGGEQYF; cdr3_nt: TGTGCCAGCTCACCCGGGGGCGAGCAGTACTTC
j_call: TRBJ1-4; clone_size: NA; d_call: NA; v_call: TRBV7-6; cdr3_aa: CASSLNVDEKLFF; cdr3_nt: TGTGCCAGCAGCTTAAATGTCGATGAAAAACTGTTTTTT
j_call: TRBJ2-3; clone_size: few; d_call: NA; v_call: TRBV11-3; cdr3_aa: CASSRPFGTQYF; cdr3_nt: TGTGCCAGCAGCCGCCCTTTCGGTACGCAGTATTTT
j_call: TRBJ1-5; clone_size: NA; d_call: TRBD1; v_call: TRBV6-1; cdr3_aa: CASSALQGASSNQPQHF; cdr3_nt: TGTGCCAGCAGTGCATTACAGGGGGCATCTAGCAATCAGCCCCAGCATTTT
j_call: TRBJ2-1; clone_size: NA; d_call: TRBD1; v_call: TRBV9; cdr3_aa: CASSVGDRGRYNEQFF; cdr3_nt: TGTGCCAGCAGCGTAGGAGACAGGGGCCGCTACAATGAGCAGTTCTTC
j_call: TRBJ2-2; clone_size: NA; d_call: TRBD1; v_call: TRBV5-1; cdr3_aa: CASRRSGTGANTGELFF; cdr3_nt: TGCGCCAGCAGGAGATCCGGGACAGGCGCGAACACCGGGGAGCTGTTTTTT
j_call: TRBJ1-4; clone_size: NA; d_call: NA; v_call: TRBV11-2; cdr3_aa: CASSFGGGRGNEKLFF; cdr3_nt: TGTGCCAGCAGCTTCGGGGGCGGGAGAGGGAATGAAAAACTGTTTTTT
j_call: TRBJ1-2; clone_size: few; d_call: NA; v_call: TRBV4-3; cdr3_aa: CASSQTGINGYTF; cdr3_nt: TGCGCCAGCAGCCAAACGGGGATAAATGGCTACACCTTC
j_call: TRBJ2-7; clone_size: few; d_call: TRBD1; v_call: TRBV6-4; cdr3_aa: CASSPDRGSYEQYF; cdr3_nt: TGTGCCAGCAGTCCGGACAGGGGGTCCTACGAGCAGTACTTC